This T cell receptor (beta chain) appears in the sequencing data of a study of cytomegalovirus exposure and HLA in healthy donors. Broader study findings: There were several of the most significant clusters that appeared linked to common viral pathogens in a later analysis. Judged likely to be a sequencing artifact was a cluster of highly shared sequence variants.

V gave up 6 bases and J gave up 5 bases, with 20 bases separating them. CDR3 size: 15 residues. CDR1 is LNHDA, CDR2 SQIVND, per germline (reference sequence). On this clone itself: Antigen: not known.

PCR used 60 Vbeta primers and 13 Jbeta primers. The data were produced by immunoSEQ multiplex PCR, yet TCRdb's version contains in-frame clones alone and is incomplete. The sample consists of about 70,000 clones, just under 70% of them appearing once. Input material: PBMCs. The chain links TRBV19 to TRBJ2-7, with a tentative D call TRBD1 (5 bases). The receptor comes from a woman in her twenties or thirties in good health and CMV-seronegative. The CDR3 region is CASRGTSTGTHEQYF. Written as DNA, the CDR3 is TGTGCCAGTAGAGGCACCTCCACAGGTACTCACGAGCAGTACTTC.